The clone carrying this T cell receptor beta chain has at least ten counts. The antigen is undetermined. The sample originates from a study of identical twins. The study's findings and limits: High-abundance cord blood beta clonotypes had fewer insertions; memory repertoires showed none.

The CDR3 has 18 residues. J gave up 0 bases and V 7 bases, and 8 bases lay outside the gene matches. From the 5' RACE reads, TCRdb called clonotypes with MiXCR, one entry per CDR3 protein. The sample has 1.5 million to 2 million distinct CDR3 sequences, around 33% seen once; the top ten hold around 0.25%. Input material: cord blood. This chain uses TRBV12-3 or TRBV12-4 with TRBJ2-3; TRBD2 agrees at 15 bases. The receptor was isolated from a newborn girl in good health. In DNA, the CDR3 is TGTGCCAGCAACAAAGGGACTAGCGGGGGGAACAGCACAGATACGCAGTATTTT. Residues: CASNKGTSGGNSTDTQYF.